Below, 6 T cell receptor beta chains from the same sample are listed, as sequenced in a study of radiation and T cells in renal cell carcinoma. Sequenced by immunoSEQ multiplex PCR; TCRdb stores in-frame clones only, minus some. Among roughly 130,000 clones listed, about 88% were seen once. Time point described: baseline pretreatment blood. This sample's treatment: 15 Gy SBRT to primary tumor, nephrectomy 4 weeks later. Sample: blood, taken from a patient whose treatment included radiotherapy and nephrectomy. The receptors stem from a woman aged 45-65 years with renal cell carcinoma.

J is TRBJ2-3 and V is TRBV18; 12 bases are shared with TRBD2. Germline CDR1 KGHSH, CDR2 LQKENI. Trimming cost V 2 bases and J 1 base; bases outside gene matches: 1. CDR3 length: 16 amino acids. The CDR3 here is CASSPWTSGGTDTQYF. In nucleotides, the CDR3 is TGTGCCAGCTCACCATGGACTAGCGGGGGCACAGATACGCAGTATTTT.

V gene TRBV7-9 combines with J gene TRBJ1-5, with 8 positions matching TRBD1. The CDR3 covers 14 residues. The germline V gene has CDR1 SEHNR and CDR2 FQNEAQ (reference sequence). The J segment lost 4 bases and the V segment lost 4 bases, leaving 3 bases of the junction unmatched. The CDR3 here is CASSSRTGNQPQHF. CDR3 nucleotides: TGTGCCAGCAGCTCCAGGACAGGGAATCAGCCCCAGCATTTT.

The rearrangement uses TRBV9 and TRBJ2-3; D not certain. The V end lost 0 bases, the J end lost 1 base, and 9 bases lay between the germline ends. The CDR3 consists of 15 residues. Germline CDR1 SGDLS, CDR2 YYNGEE. The CDR3 protein is CASSVVPGGTDTQYF. The CDR3, as DNA: TGTGCCAGCAGCGTAGTCCCTGGAGGCACAGATACGCAGTATTTT. The whole variable domain, filled in from reference TRBV9 and TRBJ2-3, reads DSGVTQTPKHLITATGQRVTLRCSPRSGDLSVYWYQQSLDQGLQFLIQYYNGEERAKGNILERFSAQQFPDLHSELNLSSLELGDSALYFCASSVVPGGTDTQYFGPGTRLTVL.

This clone was counted many times. The chain uses TRBV19 and TRBJ1-4, with 7 bases aligning to TRBD1. Germline values: CDR1 LNHDA, CDR2 SQIVND (reference sequence). The length of the CDR3 is 14 residues. With V trimmed by 4 bases and J by 4 bases, 3 bases remained unmatched. The CDR3, as DNA: TGTGCCAGTAGTACGGGACAGTTTAATGAAAAACTGTTTTTT. This encodes CASSTGQFNEKLFF. Using reference TRBV19 and TRBJ1-4 for the parts outside the CDR3, the full variable domain is DGGITQSPKYLFRKEGQNVTLSCEQNLNHDAMYWYRQDPGQGLRLIYYSQIVNDFQKGDIAEGYSVSREKKESFPLTVTSAQKNPTAFYLCASSTGQFNEKLFFGSGTQLSVL.

The genes are TRBV30 and TRBJ2-1, with TRBD2 identical over 11 bases. CDR1 and CDR2 (germline): GTSNPN, SVGIG (reference sequence). J gave up 5 bases and V 2 bases, and 2 bases lay outside the gene matches. This CDR3 is built from 14 residues. In DNA form, the CDR3 reads TGTGCCTGGAGTCTAGCGGGGGGTCACAATGAGCAGTTCTTC. Its protein is CAWSLAGGHNEQFF.

V usage is TRBV5-8 and J usage is TRBJ1-5, with a tentative D call TRBD1 (5 bases). Germline V gene sequence: CDR1 SGHTS, CDR2 YDEGEE. V was clipped by 6 bases and J by 3 bases, with 16 bases between them. CDR3 length: 15 amino acids. The CDR3 reads CASTLGLGVNQPQHF. CDR3 nucleotide sequence: TGTGCCAGCACCCTGGGATTGGGGGTCAATCAGCCCCAGCATTTT.